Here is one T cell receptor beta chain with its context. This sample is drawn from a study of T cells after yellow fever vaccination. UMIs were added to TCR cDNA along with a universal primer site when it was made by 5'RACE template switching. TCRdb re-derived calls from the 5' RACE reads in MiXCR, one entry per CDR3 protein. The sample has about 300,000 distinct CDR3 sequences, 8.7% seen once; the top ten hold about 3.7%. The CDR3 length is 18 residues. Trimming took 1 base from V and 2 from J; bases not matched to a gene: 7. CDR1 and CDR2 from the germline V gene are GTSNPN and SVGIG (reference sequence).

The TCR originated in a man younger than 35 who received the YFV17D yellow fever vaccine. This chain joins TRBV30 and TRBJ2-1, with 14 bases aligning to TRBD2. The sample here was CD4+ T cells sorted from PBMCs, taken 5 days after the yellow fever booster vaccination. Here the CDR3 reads CAWSGTGTSGGPYNEQFF. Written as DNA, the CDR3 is TGTGCCTGGAGTGGAACCGGGACTAGCGGGGGACCCTACAATGAGCAGTTCTTC.